The entry below gives a single T cell receptor (beta chain) sequence along with its context. The CDR3 spans 15 residues. The germline CDR1 and CDR2 sequences are MNHEY and SVGEGT. The ends were cut back, 5 bases at V and 2 bases at J, with 15 bases in the middle. This record belongs to a study of blood T cell repertoires in COVID-19. Background on the study: From the United States, Italy and Spain came samples of acute and convalescent COVID-19.

Libraries were prepared by immunoSEQ multiplex PCR; TCRdb keeps only in-frame clonotypes and omits some of them. Of 250,000 to 300,000 clones listed, 65% to 90% are singletons. V gene TRBV6-2 or TRBV6-3 combines with J gene TRBJ1-2, with D possibly TRBD1 on 6 matching bases. Sequencing input: peripheral blood. The origin of this receptor is a man aged 45 to 65 with active or convalescent COVID-19. The CDR3 DNA reads as TGTGCCAGCAGTCACCCCCGGGACATAAACTATGGCTACACCTTC. Protein sequence: CASSHPRDINYGYTF.